Reported below is one TCR beta chain. Generated by immunoSEQ multiplex PCR, the TCRdb table keeps only in-frame clones and is missing some. Counted here are about 100,000 clones, about 89% occurring once; the ten biggest clones make up 7.8%. The CDR3 has 13 residues. CDR1 is SGHDN, CDR2 FVKESK, per germline. The V end was cut by 5 bases, the J end by 4 bases, with 11 bases between. These data belong to a study of control samples from healthy donors and cancer patients. Sequencing was performed on blood. The V gene is TRBV14, the J gene TRBJ2-5; D gene uncertain. This TCR was sampled from a man younger than 45 in good health. The CDR3 bases are TGTGCCAGCAGCTTTCTTGTAGGAGAGACCCAGTACTTC. As protein: CASSFLVGETQYF.